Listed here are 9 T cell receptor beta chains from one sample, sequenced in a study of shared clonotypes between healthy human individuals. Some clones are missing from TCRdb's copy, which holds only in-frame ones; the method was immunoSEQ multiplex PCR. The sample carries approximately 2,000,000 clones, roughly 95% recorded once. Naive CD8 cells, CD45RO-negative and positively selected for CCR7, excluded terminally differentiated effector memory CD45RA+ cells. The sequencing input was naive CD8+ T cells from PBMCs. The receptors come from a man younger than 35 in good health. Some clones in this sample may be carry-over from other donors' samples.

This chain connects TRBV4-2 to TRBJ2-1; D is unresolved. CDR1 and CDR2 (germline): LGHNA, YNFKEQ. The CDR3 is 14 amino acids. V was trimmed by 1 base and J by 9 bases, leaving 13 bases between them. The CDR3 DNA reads TGTGCCAGCAGCCAAGGGGCCAGCACGGGTGAGCAGTTCTTC. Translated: CASSQGASTGEQFF.

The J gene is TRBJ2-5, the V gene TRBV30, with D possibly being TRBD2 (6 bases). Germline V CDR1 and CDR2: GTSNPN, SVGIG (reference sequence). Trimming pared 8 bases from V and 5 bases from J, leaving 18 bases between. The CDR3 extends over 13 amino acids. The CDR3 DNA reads TGTGCCGGGGCCCGGGACTGGATGGAGACCCAGTACTTC. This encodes CAGARDWMETQYF.

This chain's CDR3 is CASSEGQGMYSYEQYF. The CDR3 bases are TGTGCCAGCAGTGAGGGACAGGGGATGTACTCCTACGAGCAGTACTTC. V gene TRBV6-1 combines with J gene TRBJ2-7; 10 bases agree with TRBD1. The CDR3 loop spans 16 amino acids. V dropped 3 bases and J dropped 0; count of bases not matched to a gene: 5. The germline V gene encodes CDR1 MNHNS and CDR2 SASEGT.

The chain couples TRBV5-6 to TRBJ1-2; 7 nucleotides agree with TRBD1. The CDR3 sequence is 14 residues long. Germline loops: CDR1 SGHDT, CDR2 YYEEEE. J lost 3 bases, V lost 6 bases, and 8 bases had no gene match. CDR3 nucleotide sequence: TGTGCCAGCACCCCAGGGGGGGGATACTATGGCTACACCTTC. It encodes CASTPGGGYYGYTF. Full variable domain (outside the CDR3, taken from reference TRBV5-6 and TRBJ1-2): DAGVTQSPTHLIKTRGQQVTLRCSPKSGHDTVSWYQQALGQGPQFIFQYYEEEERQRGNFPDRFSGHQFPNYSSELNVNALLLGDSALYLCASTPGGGYYGYTFGSGTRLTVV.

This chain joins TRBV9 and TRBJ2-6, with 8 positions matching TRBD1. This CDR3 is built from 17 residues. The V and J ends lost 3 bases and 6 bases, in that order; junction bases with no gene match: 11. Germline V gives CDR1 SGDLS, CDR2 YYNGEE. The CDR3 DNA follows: TGTGCCAGCAGCGAGACCCGGGACAGGTTAGAGGCCAACGTCCTGACTTTC. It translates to CASSETRDRLEANVLTF.

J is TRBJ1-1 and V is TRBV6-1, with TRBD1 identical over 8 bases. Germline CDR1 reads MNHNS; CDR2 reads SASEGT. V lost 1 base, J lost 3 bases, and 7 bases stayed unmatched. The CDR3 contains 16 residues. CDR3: CASSEGRGLWYTEAFF. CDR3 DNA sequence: TGTGCCAGCAGTGAAGGCAGGGGGCTATGGTACACTGAAGCTTTCTTT.

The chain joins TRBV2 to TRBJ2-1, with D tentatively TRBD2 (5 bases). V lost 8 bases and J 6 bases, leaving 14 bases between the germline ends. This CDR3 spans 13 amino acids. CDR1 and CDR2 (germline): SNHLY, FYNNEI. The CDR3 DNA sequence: TGTGCCAGCTATGAGGGTGAGGGCAATGAGCAGTTCTTC. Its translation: CASYEGEGNEQFF. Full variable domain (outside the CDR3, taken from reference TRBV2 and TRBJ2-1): EPEVTQTPSHQVTQMGQEVILRCVPISNHLYFYWYRQILGQKVEFLVSFYNNEISEKSEIFDDQFSVERPDGSNFTLKIRSTKLEDSAMYFCASYEGEGNEQFFGPGTRLTVL.

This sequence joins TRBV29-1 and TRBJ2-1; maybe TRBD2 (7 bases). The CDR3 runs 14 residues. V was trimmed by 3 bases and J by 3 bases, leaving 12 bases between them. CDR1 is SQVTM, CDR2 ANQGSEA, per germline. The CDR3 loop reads CSVDGQRGYNEQFF. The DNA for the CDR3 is TGCAGCGTTGACGGACAGCGGGGCTACAATGAGCAGTTCTTC.

The CDR3 DNA follows: TGTGCCAGCAGCGCCCAGTCTGGGAACAGGGGAGTCCAAGAGACCCAGTACTTC. It specifies CASSAQSGNRGVQETQYF. V gene TRBV7-2 combines with J gene TRBJ2-5; 7 bases agree with TRBD1. CDR3 length equals 18 residues. The V gene's germline CDR1 is SGHTA and CDR2 FQGNSA. Trimming cost V 5 bases and J 1 base; bases outside gene matches: 16.